The 27 T cell receptor beta chains given below trace back to one sample, sequenced in a study of blood T cell repertoires in COVID-19 (dated by TCRdb to about 2020). The library was produced with the immunoSEQ multiplex PCR assay. TCRdb's version of the immuneACCESS table is confined to in-frame rearrangements and falls short of the full clone set. An unresolved V gene accounts for under half of the shortfall where checked; the remainder is of unknown origin. This sample has some 75,000 clones in its table, and less than 90% of those were observed once. The ten largest make up about 13% of the sample. The sequencing input was peripheral blood. The receptors derive from a man between 50 and 59 years old with COVID-19, enrolled during active disease.

This chain uses TRBV25-1 with TRBJ2-5, with a weak D call TRBD2 (6 bases). The CDR3 is made up of 16 amino acids. V dropped 1 base and J dropped 5 bases, with 17 bases sitting between them. The germline V gene has CDR1 MGHDK and CDR2 SYGVNS. The DNA for the CDR3 is TGTGCCAGCAGTGAATGGGAAGGGGACTCCGGGGAGACCCAGTACTTC. It specifies CASSEWEGDSGETQYF.

This clone was counted between two and nine times. V is TRBV27 and J is TRBJ2-3; no clear D. CDR1 and CDR2 from the germline V gene are MNHEY and SMNVEV (reference sequence). The ends were cut back, 5 bases at V and 4 bases at J, with 16 bases in the middle. CDR3 length equals 15 residues. CDR3 protein: CASSQTALVPDTQYF. CDR3 in DNA: TGTGCCAGCAGTCAAACCGCTCTAGTTCCAGATACGCAGTATTTT.

This clone was counted once. J is TRBJ1-2 and V is TRBV25-1, with D perhaps TRBD1 (5 bases). Trimming left V 1 base short and J 8 bases short, with 11 bases between. The CDR3 sequence is 13 residues long. Germline-derived CDR1 and CDR2 are MGHDK and SYGVNS. The CDR3, as DNA: TGTGCCAGCAGTGAATGGGGGGGAGGAGGCTACACCTTC. This sequence encodes CASSEWGGGGYTF.

The J gene is TRBJ2-7, the V gene TRBV7-3, with a possible D match to TRBD2 (6 bases). This CDR3 has 13 amino acids. V was cut by 2 bases and J by 6 bases, with 11 bases left in between. Per germline, CDR1 SGHTA and CDR2 FQGTGA. The CDR3 DNA is TGTGCCAGCAGCTTAGGGGGGTTTAGCGAGCAGTACTTC. Translating gives CASSLGGFSEQYF.

The rearrangement uses TRBV5-4 and TRBJ2-3; 11 nucleotides line up with TRBD2. V gave up 5 bases and J gave up 5 bases; unmatched junction bases: 7. Germline V gene sequence: CDR1 SGHNT, CDR2 YYREEE (reference sequence). This CDR3 is 15 amino acids long. CDR3 protein: CASSHTSGSIDTQYF. The DNA of the CDR3 is TGTGCCAGCAGTCACACTAGCGGGAGTATAGATACGCAGTATTTT. Drawing the rest from reference TRBV5-4 and TRBJ2-3, the complete variable domain is ETGVTQSPTHLIKTRGQQVTLRCSSQSGHNTVSWYQQALGQGPQFIFQYYREEENGRGNFPPRFSGLQFPNYSSELNVNALELDDSALYLCASSHTSGSIDTQYFGPGTRLTVL.

The chain uses TRBV19 and TRBJ1-5, with 8 bases aligning to TRBD1. Germline loops: CDR1 LNHDA, CDR2 SQIVND (reference sequence). Trimming removed 7 bases from V and 0 bases from J; junction bases left unmatched: 5. The CDR3 has 15 amino acids. CDR3 region: CASTPGQVSNQPQHF. DNA for the CDR3: TGTGCCAGTACTCCGGGACAGGTTAGCAATCAGCCCCAGCATTTT.

The genes are TRBV3-1 (or the pseudogene TRBV3-2) and TRBJ2-5, with 8 bases identical to TRBD2. J was trimmed by 3 bases and V by 4 bases; bases with no gene match: 10. Germline CDR1 reads LGHDT; CDR2 reads YNNKEL (reference sequence). The CDR3 extends over 16 amino acids. The DNA for the CDR3 is TGTGCCAGCAGCCCCCGGGGACGGGGGGGGGAAGAGACCCAGTACTTC. Protein: CASSPRGRGGEETQYF.

The chain employs TRBV6-1 and TRBJ1-3; D remains ambiguous. The CDR3 is made up of 15 amino acids. V lost 0 bases, J lost 2 bases, and 8 bases lay in between. Germline assignment: CDR1 MNHNS and CDR2 SASEGT. The CDR3 DNA reads as TGTGCCAGCAGTGAAGCGGTGGCACCTGGAAACACCATATATTTT. It encodes CASSEAVAPGNTIYF.

The chain recombines TRBV2 with TRBJ2-3, with 7 bases that match TRBD2. The CDR3 contains 15 residues. Germline CDR1 and CDR2: SNHLY and FYNNEI. With 6 bases clipped from V and 3 bases from J, the junction kept 9 bases outside the gene matches. The CDR3 region is CASSRTASGTDTQYF. CDR3 coding DNA: TGTGCCAGCAGCCGAACGGCTAGCGGAACAGATACGCAGTATTTT.

J is TRBJ1-1 and V is TRBV4-1, with 7 bases aligning to TRBD1. Germline CDR1 MGHRA, CDR2 YSYEKL. With V trimmed by 5 bases and J by 1 base, 7 bases remained unmatched. This CDR3 spans 15 amino acids. CDR3 amino acids: CASSSGGHQNTEAFF. The CDR3 nucleotides are TGCGCCAGCAGCTCAGGGGGACACCAGAACACTGAAGCTTTCTTT.

The V gene is TRBV16, the J gene TRBJ2-6; 10 positions match TRBD1. The germline V gene has CDR1 KGHSY and CDR2 FQNENV. This CDR3 is 16 amino acids long. Germline trimming cut 8 bases from V and 2 bases from J; bases unmatched to any gene: 6. Here the CDR3 reads CASQPGQGAGANVLTF. DNA for the CDR3: TGTGCCAGCCAGCCAGGACAGGGGGCTGGGGCCAACGTCCTGACTTTC.

V is TRBV2 and J is TRBJ2-5; 8 positions match TRBD1. Germline loops: CDR1 SNHLY, CDR2 FYNNEI. Unmatched junction bases numbered 6, after V lost 4 bases and J lost 5 bases. This CDR3 spans 14 amino acids. For the CDR3, the DNA is TGTGCCAGCAGTGCGGGACAGGCGAGGGAGACCCAGTACTTC. Its translation is CASSAGQARETQYF.

CDR3 residues: CASSFPSSGTDTQYF. As DNA, the CDR3 is TGTGCCAGCAGCTTCCCCTCCTCAGGGACAGATACGCAGTATTTT. The chain has TRBV7-9 and TRBJ2-3, with D perhaps matching TRBD1 (5 bases). This CDR3 region has 15 residues. The V gene's germline CDR1 is SEHNR and CDR2 FQNEAQ (reference sequence). The germline V and J ends were trimmed by 3 bases and 3 bases, with 13 bases remaining between them.

The V and J genes are TRBV6-6 and TRBJ2-3, with D unclear. The ends were cut back, 4 bases at V and 1 base at J, with 3 bases in the middle. Germline V gene lookup returns CDR1 MNHNY and CDR2 SVGAGI (reference sequence). CDR3 length equals 12 residues. The CDR3 region has the DNA TGTGCCAGCAGTTTCGGCACAGATACGCAGTATTTT. Protein sequence: CASSFGTDTQYF.

This rearrangement joins TRBV24-1 to TRBJ2-3; D unresolved. Germline loops: CDR1 KGHDR, CDR2 SFDVKD. V was cut by 9 bases and J by 0 bases, with 9 bases left in between. The length of the CDR3 is 13 residues. CDR3 region: CATAQASTDTQYF. The CDR3 region has the DNA TGTGCCACCGCCCAAGCTAGCACAGATACGCAGTATTTT.

The chain carries TRBV6-1 and TRBJ1-2; D is perhaps TRBD1 (6 bases). The CDR3 totals 16 residues. Germline CDR1 reads MNHNS; CDR2 reads SASEGT. Deletions cut 2 bases from V and 3 bases from J, with 16 bases between. The CDR3 DNA follows: TGTGCCAGCAGTGAAACTTTAGGGGGGGACTACTATGGCTACACCTTC. Amino acids: CASSETLGGDYYGYTF.

This clone occurred a few times. The rearrangement links TRBV9 to TRBJ1-3; the match to TRBD1 covers 8 bases. The CDR3 has 14 residues. Trimming removed 6 bases from V and 0 bases from J; junction bases left unmatched: 2. CDR1 is SGDLS and CDR2 is YYNGEE in the germline V gene. As DNA, the CDR3 is TGTGCCAGCACCACAGGGGGCTCTGGAAACACCATATATTTT. Amino acid sequence: CASTTGGSGNTIYF.

The V call is TRBV28, the J call TRBJ1-2, with D perhaps TRBD1 (5 bases). The V and J ends lost 3 bases and 6 bases respectively, with 11 bases between them. The CDR3 is made up of 13 amino acids. CDR1 is MDHEN, CDR2 SYDVKM, per germline. The CDR3 bases are TGTGCCAGCAGTTTCGGGGGAACAAATGGCTACACCTTC. It translates to CASSFGGTNGYTF.

The chain carries TRBV6-2 or TRBV6-3 and TRBJ2-7; D unclear. The CDR3 length is 13 residues. Trimming cost V 4 bases and J 0 bases, with 7 bases left between them. Per germline, CDR1 MNHEY and CDR2 SVGEGT. CDR3 in DNA: TGTGCCAGCAGTTCTCTCGGCTCCTACGAGCAGTACTTC. Protein: CASSSLGSYEQYF.

The chain couples TRBV4-2 to TRBJ2-3, with D tentatively TRBD2 (7 bases). CDR1 and CDR2 from the germline V gene are LGHNA and YNFKEQ. The V and J ends lost 0 bases and 2 bases respectively, with 15 bases between them. The CDR3 is 17 amino acids. In nucleotides, the CDR3 is TGTGCCAGCAGCCAAGATCTGGGGGGGCAGCTCACAGATACGCAGTATTTT. Residues: CASSQDLGGQLTDTQYF.

J is TRBJ2-7 and V is TRBV30, with TRBD2 as a possible D gene (5 bases). CDR1 and CDR2 (germline): GTSNPN, SVGIG (reference sequence). V was cut by 2 bases and J by 9 bases, with 11 bases left in between. The length of the CDR3 is 11 residues. CDR3 loop: CAWSRGFVQYF. Written as DNA, the CDR3 is TGTGCCTGGAGTCGGGGTTTTGTGCAGTACTTC.

At least ten counts were recorded for this clone. The chain has TRBV6-2 or TRBV6-3 and TRBJ2-7; 9 bases fit TRBD2. Germline lookup yields CDR1 MNHEY and CDR2 SVGEGT. With 8 bases clipped from V and 0 bases from J, the junction kept 14 bases outside the gene matches. This CDR3 has 17 residues. As DNA, the CDR3 is TGTGCCAGCCGTTTTATGCGGGGGGGAGACAGCTCCTACGAGCAGTACTTC. This encodes CASRFMRGGDSSYEQYF.

The V gene is TRBV18, the J gene TRBJ2-3; D might be TRBD2 (5 bases). V shed 3 bases and J shed 0 bases, with 16 bases lying between them. Germline CDR1 is KGHSH and CDR2 is LQKENI. This CDR3 contains 17 residues. The chain's CDR3 is CASSPLGGGGSTDTQYF. The CDR3 nucleotides are TGTGCCAGCTCACCCCTAGGTGGCGGAGGAAGCACAGATACGCAGTATTTT.

The CDR3 spells CASSYSGWESANTIYF. CDR3 sequence (DNA): TGTGCCAGCAGTTACTCTGGTTGGGAGAGTGCAAACACCATATATTTT. The chain couples TRBV6-6 to TRBJ1-3; no clear D. CDR1 is MNHNY and CDR2 is SVGAGI in the germline V gene (reference sequence). Deletions cut 0 bases from V and 6 bases from J, with 15 bases between. The CDR3 totals 16 residues.

With respect to this clone: One junction end does not reproduce the germline sequence, and a read error may be involved. V gene TRBV2 combines with J gene TRBJ2-3; 7 nucleotides align to TRBD2. CDR3 length: 13 amino acids. Per the germline V gene, CDR1 is SNHLY and CDR2 is FYNNEI. This CDR3 is CASSEVVAGPMDF. The CDR3 DNA reads as TGTGCCAGCAGTGAGGTGGTAGCGGGCCCCATGGATTTT.

Here the CDR3 DNA reads TGTGCCAGCAGCTTGGTTCGAGGAGCGAACACTGAAGCTTTCTTT. Protein product: CASSLVRGANTEAFF. The V gene is TRBV5-8, the J gene TRBJ1-1; D remains unclear. Between the trimmed V and J ends, which lost 0 bases and 1 base, there was a span of 10 bases. Looked up from germline, CDR1 is SGHTS and CDR2 is YDEGEE. This CDR3 is 15 amino acids long.

The chain joins TRBV5-1 to TRBJ2-3; D might be TRBD1 (6 bases). The CDR3 has 15 amino acids. Germline V CDR1 and CDR2: SGHRS, YFSETQ. The V end lost 3 bases, the J end lost 2 bases, and 13 bases lay between the germline ends. The DNA for the CDR3 is TGCGCCAGCAGCTCACAGGGTTTCCCCACAGATACGCAGTATTTT. It yields the protein CASSSQGFPTDTQYF.